This record looks at one TCR beta chain sequence and its context. Antigen unknown. This may arise from a read error, as a much more abundant clone is one base away. This sample was included in a study of post-analysis software for immune sequencing data. The overall study: Recorded subtypes: relapsing-remitting, secondary progressive, progressive-relapsing; some patients unannotated. General study findings and limits: Those samples that were prepared in the same batch co-clustered strongly by F measure. Four or five TRBV segments were more frequent in patients than controls; TRBV5-6, TRBV5-1 and TRBV20-1 belonged to this group.

Looked up from germline, CDR1 is SEHNR and CDR2 is FQNEAQ (reference sequence). The CDR3 totals 10 residues. Trimming removed 8 bases from V and 5 bases from J, with 6 bases in between. cDNA libraries for TCR beta contained unique molecular identifiers. TCRdb processed the PCR reads anew with MiXCR; each CDR3 protein has one entry. The sample carries roughly 800,000 distinct CDR3 sequences, under 60% recorded once. Sequences were obtained from blood. The receptor was derived from a girl between 5 and 17 years old with multiple sclerosis. The chain joins TRBV7-9 to TRBJ2-5; no clear D. The CDR3: CASVGETQYF. The CDR3 nucleotides read TGTGCCAGCGTAGGGGAGACCCAGTACTTC.